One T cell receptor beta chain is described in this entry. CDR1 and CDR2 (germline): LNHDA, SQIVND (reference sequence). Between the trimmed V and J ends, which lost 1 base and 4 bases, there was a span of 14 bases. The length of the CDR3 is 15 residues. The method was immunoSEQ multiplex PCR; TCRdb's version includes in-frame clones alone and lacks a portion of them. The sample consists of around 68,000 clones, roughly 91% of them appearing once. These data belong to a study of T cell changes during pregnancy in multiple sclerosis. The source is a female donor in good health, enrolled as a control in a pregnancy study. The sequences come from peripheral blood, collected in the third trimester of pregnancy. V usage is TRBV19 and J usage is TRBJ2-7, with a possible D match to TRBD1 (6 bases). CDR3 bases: TGTGCCAGTAGTATAGTAGCAGGGGAAACTTACGAGCAGTACTTC. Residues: CASSIVAGETYEQYF.